The T cell receptor (beta chain) under discussion was sequenced for a study of T-cell memory formation after mild COVID-19. In germline, CDR1 is MGHRA, CDR2 YSYEKL. V was clipped by 3 bases and J by 1 base, with 10 bases between them. This CDR3 is built from 15 residues. One entry per CDR3 protein, called by TCRdb with MiXCR from the 5' RACE reads. The data hold about 350,000 distinct CDR3 sequences, with 25% to 30% observed a single time. The rearrangement uses TRBV4-1 and TRBJ1-5; tentatively, D is TRBD1 (5 bases). The receptor comes from an adult woman who had mild COVID-19 (a few samples of this study predate the infection). Cell type and time point are not known. Material: PBMCs or a T cell subset sorted from them (not recorded which). The CDR3 region is CASSQGVGSNQPQHF. Written as DNA, the CDR3 is TGCGCCAGCAGCCAGGGGGTCGGGAGCAATCAGCCCCAGCATTTT.